A selection of T cell receptor beta chains follows, all from one sample in a study of vaccination effects on CD4 cells after COVID-19. Measured with immunoSEQ multiplex PCR; TCRdb has only the in-frame clones, and not every one. The sample records tens of thousands of clones, 73% being singletons. For these receptors, no antigen is known. Sample: CD4+ T cells from PBMCs cultured without peptide, taken before COVID-19 vaccination. Source of these receptors: a human donor who received a COVID-19 vaccine. The CDR3 runs from the conserved cysteine through the conserved F or W. The D gene is left open where the match is weak. Where a row states a size, it is once, few, many or the class of an expanded clone; other rows omit it.

abundance	d_gene	v_gene	j_gene	CDR3nt	CDR3aa
.	.	TRBV12-3/TRBV12-4	TRBJ1-2	TGTGCCAGCAGTTCCCCGGGGGGGTATGGCTACACCTTC	CASSSPGGYGYTF
.	.	TRBV29-1	TRBJ2-6	TGCAGCGTTGAAGTCCCAACCTCTGGGGCCAACGTCCTGACTTTC	CSVEVPTSGANVLTF
.	.	TRBV6-5	TRBJ2-2	TGTGCCAGCAGACTAGCAGCGAACACCGGGGAGCTGTTTTTT	CASRLAANTGELFF
.	.	TRBV4-1	TRBJ1-1	TGCGCCAGCAGCCTACGGGGCAGCGGTAACACTGAAGCTTTCTTT	CASSLRGSGNTEAFF
.	.	TRBV3-1/TRBV3-2	TRBJ1-4	TGTGCCAGCAGCCATAATGCGGCAGGGCTAGGTGAAAAACTGTTTTTT	CASSHNAAGLGEKLFF
.	.	TRBV6-1	TRBJ1-3	TGTGCCAGCAGTGAAGACAGGGCGGCGGGAAACACCATATATTTT	CASSEDRAAGNTIYF
.	TRBD1	TRBV5-4	TRBJ1-1	TGTGCCAGCAGCCAGGGGGGACTGAACACTGAAGCTTTCTTT	CASSQGGLNTEAFF
.	.	TRBV28	TRBJ1-5	TGTGCCAGCAGTTTACCCCAGGGCCAGCCCCAGCATTTT	CASSLPQGQPQHF
.	.	TRBV5-1	TRBJ2-5	TGCGCCAGCAGCGAGATGGGCACTAGCTCAGAGACCCAGTACTTC	CASSEMGTSSETQYF
.	.	TRBV6-5	TRBJ1-1	TGTGCCAGCAGTCAGGGTACCGAAGCTTTCTTT	CASSQGTEAFF
.	.	TRBV11-2	TRBJ2-3	TGTGCCAGCAGCCCAACGGGACAACCCACAGATACGCAGTATTTT	CASSPTGQPTDTQYF
few	.	TRBV4-1	TRBJ2-7	TGCGCCAGCAGCCAAGGGACAAGTCCACAGTACTTC	CASSQGTSPQYF
.	.	TRBV5-1	TRBJ2-7	TGCGCCAGCAGCTTGTTGCCCGGACCGTACGAGCAGTACTTC	CASSLLPGPYEQYF
.	TRBD1	TRBV9	TRBJ1-1	TGTGCCAGCAGCACGGGGCCGGGACAGGGCACTGAAGCTTTCTTT	CASSTGPGQGTEAFF